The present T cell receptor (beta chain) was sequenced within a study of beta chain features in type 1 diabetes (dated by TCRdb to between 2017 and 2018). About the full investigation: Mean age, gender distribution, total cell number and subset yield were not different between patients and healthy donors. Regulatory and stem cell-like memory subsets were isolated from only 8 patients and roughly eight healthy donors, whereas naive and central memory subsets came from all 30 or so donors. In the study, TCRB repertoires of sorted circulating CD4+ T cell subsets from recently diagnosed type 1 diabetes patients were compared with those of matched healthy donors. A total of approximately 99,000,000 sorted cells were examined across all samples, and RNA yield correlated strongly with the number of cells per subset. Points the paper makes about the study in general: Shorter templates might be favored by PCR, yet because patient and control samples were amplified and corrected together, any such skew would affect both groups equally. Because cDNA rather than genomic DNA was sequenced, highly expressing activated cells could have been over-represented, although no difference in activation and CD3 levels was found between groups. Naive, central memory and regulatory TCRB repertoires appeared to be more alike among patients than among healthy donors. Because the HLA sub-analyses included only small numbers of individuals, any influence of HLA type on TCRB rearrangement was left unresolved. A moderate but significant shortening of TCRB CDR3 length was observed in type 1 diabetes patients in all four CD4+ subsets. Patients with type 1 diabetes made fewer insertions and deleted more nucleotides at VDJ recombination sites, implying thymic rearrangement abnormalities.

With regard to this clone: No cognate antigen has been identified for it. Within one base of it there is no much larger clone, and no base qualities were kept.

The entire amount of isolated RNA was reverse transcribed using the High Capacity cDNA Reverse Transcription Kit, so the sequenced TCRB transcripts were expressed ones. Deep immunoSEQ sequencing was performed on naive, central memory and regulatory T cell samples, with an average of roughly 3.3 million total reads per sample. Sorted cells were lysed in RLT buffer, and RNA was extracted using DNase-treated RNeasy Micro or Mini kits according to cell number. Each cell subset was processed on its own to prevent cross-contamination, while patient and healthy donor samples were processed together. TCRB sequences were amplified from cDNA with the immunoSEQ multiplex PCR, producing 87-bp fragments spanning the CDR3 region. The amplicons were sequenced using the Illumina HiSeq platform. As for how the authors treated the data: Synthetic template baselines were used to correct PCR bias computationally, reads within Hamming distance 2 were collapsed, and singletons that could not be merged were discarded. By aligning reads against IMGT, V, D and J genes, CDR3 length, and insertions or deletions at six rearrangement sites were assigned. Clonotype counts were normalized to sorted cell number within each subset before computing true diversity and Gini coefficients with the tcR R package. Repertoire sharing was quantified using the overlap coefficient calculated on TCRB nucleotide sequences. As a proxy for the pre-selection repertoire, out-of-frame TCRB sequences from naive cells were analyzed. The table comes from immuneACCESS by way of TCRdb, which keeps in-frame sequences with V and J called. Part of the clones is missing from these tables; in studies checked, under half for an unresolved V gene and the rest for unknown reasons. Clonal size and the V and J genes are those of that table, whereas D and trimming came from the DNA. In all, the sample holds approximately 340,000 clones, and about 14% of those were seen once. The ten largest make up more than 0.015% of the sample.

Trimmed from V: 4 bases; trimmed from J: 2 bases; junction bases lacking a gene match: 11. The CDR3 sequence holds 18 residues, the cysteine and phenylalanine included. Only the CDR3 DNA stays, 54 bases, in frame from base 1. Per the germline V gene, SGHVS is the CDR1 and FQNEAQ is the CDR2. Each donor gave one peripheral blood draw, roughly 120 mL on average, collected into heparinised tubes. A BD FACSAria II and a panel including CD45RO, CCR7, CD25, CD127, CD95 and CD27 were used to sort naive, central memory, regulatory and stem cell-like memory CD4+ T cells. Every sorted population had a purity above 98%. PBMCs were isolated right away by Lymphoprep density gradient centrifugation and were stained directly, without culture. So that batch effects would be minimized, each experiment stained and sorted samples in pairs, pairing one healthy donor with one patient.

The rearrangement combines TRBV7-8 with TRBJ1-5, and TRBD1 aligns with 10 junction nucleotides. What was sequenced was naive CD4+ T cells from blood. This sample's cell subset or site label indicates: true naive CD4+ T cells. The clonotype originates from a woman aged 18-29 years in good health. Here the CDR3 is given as CASSSFTTGGAGNQPQHF. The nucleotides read TGTGCCAGCAGCTCTTTTACGACAGGGGGCGCGGGCAATCAGCCCCAGCATTTT.